This TCR beta chain emerged from a study of metastatic and nonmetastatic thyroid tumors. Across the whole study: Where malignant and benign thyroid patients were concerned, repertoires were compared across blood and tumor or nodule tissue. Whole-study results and caveats: For both blood and tumor, malignant thyroid tumors reportedly showed significantly higher TCR beta diversity than benign nodules did.

The CDR3 has 14 amino acids. V lost 6 bases, J lost 2 bases, and 2 bases stayed unmatched. Germline lookup yields CDR1 SNHLY and CDR2 FYNNEI. TCRdb re-called the PCR reads through MiXCR. The sample has about 22,000 clones, more than 15% seen once. Not a single patient had been given any form of treatment at any point before undergoing thyroid surgery. The table lists this clone with many counts. The antigen is undetermined. Distinct nucleotide sequences in the sample also encode this CDR3. The chain carries TRBV2 and TRBJ1-5; TRBD1 matches 9 bases. The receptor comes from a male donor with papillary thyroid cancer or a benign thyroid nodule (not recorded which). Some clones in this sample may be carry-over from other donors' samples. Sequenced material: adjacent normal tissue. CDR3 bases: TGTGCCAGCAGACAGGGGGCTGGCAATCAGCCCCAGCATTTT. It yields the protein CASRQGAGNQPQHF.